This passage covers 32 T cell receptor beta chains from one sample sequenced in a study of CD8 T cells in Susac syndrome (dated by TCRdb to between 2019 and 2020). Library preparation used the immunoSEQ multiplex PCR assay. RNA was extracted using the RNeasy kit, and roughly 0.45 to 1 microgram was reverse transcribed with random hexamers. TCRdb reprocessing: public reads trimmed at Q25 with fastp, clones called with MiXCR, in-frame beta chains kept. Every CDR3 protein is listed once, alongside the most common genes and DNA of its rows. Across this sample there are approximately 190,000 distinct CDR3 sequences, with about 95% seen only once. The leading ten clones occupy approximately 0.097% of the sample. The sequenced sample was CD4+ T cells from PBMCs. The receptors were gathered from a human donor with multiple sclerosis.

This sequence joins TRBV18 and TRBJ2-7; D is ambiguous. This CDR3 comprises 14 residues. Trimming shortened V by 3 bases and J by 3 bases, and 12 bases separated the two germline ends. Germline V gene lookup returns CDR1 KGHSH and CDR2 LQKENI. The CDR3 is CASSPSGQNYEQYF. CDR3 DNA sequence: TGTGCCAGCTCACCCTCCGGGCAGAACTACGAGCAGTACTTC.

CDR3 coding DNA: TGCAGCGTTACAGGCGTCTTACCCAATGAAAAACTGTTTTTT. Translating gives CSVTGVLPNEKLFF. The chain combines TRBV29-1 with TRBJ1-4; perhaps TRBD1 as D (5 bases). V shed 5 bases and J shed 5 bases, with 15 bases lying between them. In germline, CDR1 is SQVTM, CDR2 ANQGSEA. The CDR3 covers 14 residues.

J is TRBJ2-7 and V is TRBV5-1; D remains ambiguous. Germline values: CDR1 SGHRS, CDR2 YFSETQ. Between the trimmed V and J ends, which lost 0 bases and 5 bases, there was a span of 12 bases. This CDR3 is 14 amino acids long. CDR3 nucleotide sequence: TGCGCCAGCAGCTTGGCCGTACAGACGGACGAGCAGTACTTC. Encoded protein: CASSLAVQTDEQYF.

The CDR3 is CASRMGEKLFF. In DNA, the CDR3 is TGTGCCAGCAGAATGGGTGAAAAACTGTTTTTT. The gene calls are TRBV27 and TRBJ1-4; D remains unclear. This CDR3 is 11 amino acids long. From germline, CDR1 is MNHEY and CDR2 SMNVEV (reference sequence). With 6 bases removed from V and 7 bases from J, the gap between germline ends came to 6 bases.

The chain combines TRBV9 with TRBJ2-7; 10 bases map to TRBD1. The CDR3 runs 16 residues. The ends lost 2 bases at V and 3 bases at J; junction bases unmatched: 8. CDR1 is SGDLS, CDR2 YYNGEE, per germline. This CDR3 reads CASSVGFGTGVYEQYF. The CDR3 DNA reads as TGTGCCAGCAGCGTCGGTTTTGGGACAGGGGTCTACGAGCAGTACTTC.

The chain uses TRBV6-2 or TRBV6-3 and TRBJ2-7, with D perhaps assigned TRBD1 or TRBD2 (5 bases each). Germline V lookup: CDR1 MNHEY, CDR2 SVGEGT. The CDR3 loop spans 17 amino acids. V dropped 0 bases and J dropped 1 base, with 16 bases sitting between them. This CDR3 is CASSYSRRGGVSYEQYF. The CDR3 nucleotides are TGTGCCAGCAGTTACTCGCGACGGGGCGGAGTGTCCTACGAGCAGTACTTC.

This clonotype was seen once. The V call is TRBV12-3 or TRBV12-4, the J call TRBJ2-4; possibly TRBD2 for D (6 bases). V dropped 3 bases and J dropped 9 bases, with 15 bases sitting between them. The CDR3 sequence is 14 residues long. The CDR3 loop reads CASSFMGRGTIQYF. Written as DNA, the CDR3 is TGTGCCAGCAGTTTCATGGGGCGCGGGACCATTCAGTACTTC.

The rearrangement links TRBV20-1 to TRBJ2-5; a possible D gene is TRBD2 (6 bases). Per germline, CDR1 DFQATT and CDR2 SNEGSKA (reference sequence). This CDR3 comprises 14 residues. V lost 3 bases to trimming and J lost 2 bases, with 13 bases between them. The CDR3 nucleotides read TGCAGTGCTAGGCTCGGGGGTCGGCAAGAGACCCAGTACTTC. The encoded protein is CSARLGGRQETQYF.

The chain employs TRBV18 and TRBJ1-2; unclear D gene. The V and J ends lost 4 bases and 8 bases respectively, with 14 bases between them. The CDR3 has 13 amino acids. Germline V gene lookup returns CDR1 KGHSH and CDR2 LQKENI. The CDR3 coding sequence is TGTGCCAGCTCACAGGGAGAAGGTTGGGGCTACACCTTC. This translates into CASSQGEGWGYTF. Based on the CDR3 plus reference TRBV18 and TRBJ1-2, the full variable domain is NAGVMQNPRHLVRRRGQEARLRCSPMKGHSHVYWYRQLPEEGLKFMVYLQKENIIDESGMPKERFSAEFPKEGPSILRIQQVVRGDSAAYFCASSQGEGWGYTFGSGTRLTVV.

V usage is TRBV5-1 and J usage is TRBJ1-5, with 10 bases fitting TRBD1. Germline values: CDR1 SGHRS, CDR2 YFSETQ. The trim removed 4 bases at V and 3 bases at J, leaving 4 bases unmatched. The CDR3 has 15 amino acids. CDR3 amino acids: CASSTGQGSNQPQHF. As DNA, the CDR3 is TGCGCCAGCAGCACGGGACAGGGGTCCAATCAGCCCCAGCATTTT. Full variable domain (missing parts from reference TRBV5-1 and TRBJ1-5): KAGVTQTPRYLIKTRGQQVTLSCSPISGHRSVSWYQQTPGQGLQFLFEYFSETQRNKGNFPGRFSGRQFSNSRSEMNVSTLELGDSALYLCASSTGQGSNQPQHFGDGTRLSIL.

The count of this clonotype is one. The CDR3 loop is CASSPQGSDNYEQYF. The CDR3, as DNA: TGTGCCAGCTCACCCCAGGGTTCGGACAACTACGAGCAGTACTTC. The rearrangement uses TRBV18 and TRBJ2-7; tentative D call: TRBD1 (5 bases). The V gene's germline CDR1 is KGHSH and CDR2 LQKENI. This CDR3 has 15 residues. Trimming left V 3 bases short and J 3 bases short, with 15 bases between.

This chain joins TRBV2 and TRBJ1-1; the D is unclear. Germline values: CDR1 SNHLY, CDR2 FYNNEI. The CDR3 sequence is 14 residues long. Trimming cost V 4 bases and J 1 base, with 10 bases left between them. The CDR3 DNA sequence: TGTGCCAGCAGTGGTTGGTTGCCGAACACTGAAGCTTTCTTT. It is translated as CASSGWLPNTEAFF.

The chain is built from TRBV2 and TRBJ2-1, with D possibly TRBD2 on 6 matching bases. The germline V and J ends were trimmed by 7 bases and 8 bases, with 9 bases remaining between them. This CDR3 spans 11 amino acids. CDR1 is SNHLY, CDR2 FYNNEI, per germline. The CDR3 here is CASIRRDEQFF. CDR3 coding DNA: TGTGCCAGCATTAGGAGGGATGAGCAGTTCTTC.

A few counts support this clonotype. The chain carries TRBV12-3 or TRBV12-4 and TRBJ2-5; no clear D. The CDR3 consists of 11 residues. Trimming removed 5 bases at V and 4 bases at J, with 5 bases between. The CDR3 bases are TGTGCCAGCAGTCAGCTAGAGACCCAGTACTTC. As protein: CASSQLETQYF.

This chain connects TRBV4-2 to TRBJ2-3; TRBD2 aligns across 9 bases. The V and J ends lost 0 bases and 0 bases, in that order; junction bases with no gene match: 1. The CDR3 contains 16 residues. Germline lookup yields CDR1 LGHNA and CDR2 YNFKEQ. The CDR3 reads CASSQDLAGSTDTQYF. The CDR3 region has the DNA TGTGCCAGCAGCCAAGACCTAGCGGGAAGCACAGATACGCAGTATTTT.

The CDR3 protein is CASSRLARDAEQYF. CDR3 sequence (DNA): TGTGCCAGCAGCCGACTAGCACGGGACGCCGAGCAGTACTTC. The V gene is TRBV14, the J gene TRBJ2-7; 7 positions agree with TRBD2. Per germline, CDR1 SGHDN and CDR2 FVKESK. This CDR3 is 14 amino acids long. Trimming cost V 4 bases and J 6 bases; bases outside gene matches: 9.

The chain combines TRBV30 with TRBJ2-5; 10 nucleotides agree with TRBD2. The germline gives CDR1 GTSNPN, CDR2 SVGIG (reference sequence). This CDR3 spans 14 amino acids. V shed 5 bases, J shed 4 bases, and the junction held 7 bases outside the gene matches. The CDR3 protein is CAWQVAGGSETQYF. The CDR3 region has the DNA TGTGCCTGGCAAGTAGCGGGAGGTTCAGAGACCCAGTACTTC.

In its sample, this clonotype was seen once. This rearrangement joins TRBV14 to TRBJ2-1, with 7 positions matching TRBD2. Germline loops: CDR1 SGHDN, CDR2 FVKESK. The trim removed 4 bases at V and 8 bases at J, leaving 14 bases unmatched. This CDR3 spans 16 amino acids. The CDR3 reads CASSPWASGGEDEQFF. CDR3 bases: TGTGCCAGCAGCCCCTGGGCTAGCGGAGGGGAGGATGAGCAGTTCTTC.

The chain recombines TRBV2 with TRBJ1-5; 8 bases fit TRBD1. CDR3 length: 13 residues. Germline loops: CDR1 SNHLY, CDR2 FYNNEI. The ends lost 7 bases at V and 5 bases at J; junction bases unmatched: 4. DNA for the CDR3: TGTGCCAGCACCGGACAGGGAGATCAGCCCCAGCATTTT. Encoded protein: CASTGQGDQPQHF.

The V gene is TRBV6-1, the J gene TRBJ2-7; 8 nucleotides match TRBD1. V was pared by 6 bases and J by 3 bases, with 13 bases of the junction left unmatched. This CDR3 contains 16 residues. The germline V gene has CDR1 MNHNS and CDR2 SASEGT. The CDR3 region is CASRPDRDRPFYEQYF. Written as DNA, the CDR3 is TGTGCCAGCAGACCAGACCGGGACAGGCCTTTCTACGAGCAGTACTTC.

The chain employs TRBV9 and TRBJ2-7; 10 nucleotides align to TRBD2. This CDR3 region has 16 residues. The trim removed 2 bases at V and 1 base at J, leaving 6 bases unmatched. CDR1 is SGDLS, CDR2 YYNGEE, per germline. CDR3 nucleotides: TGTGCCAGCAGCGTTAACGTAGCGGGAGGTTCCTACGAGCAGTACTTC. Its protein product is CASSVNVAGGSYEQYF. The full variable domain, its missing parts supplied by reference TRBV9 and TRBJ2-7, is DSGVTQTPKHLITATGQRVTLRCSPRSGDLSVYWYQQSLDQGLQFLIQYYNGEERAKGNILERFSAQQFPDLHSELNLSSLELGDSALYFCASSVNVAGGSYEQYFGPGTRLTVT.

Only one count was recorded for this clonotype. V usage is TRBV20-1 and J usage is TRBJ2-3; a possible D gene is TRBD2 (5 bases). The CDR3 is 13 residues long. The V end was cut by 5 bases, the J end by 4 bases, with 13 bases between. Germline-derived CDR1 and CDR2 are DFQATT and SNEGSKA (reference sequence). The CDR3 is CSARAVRSDTQYF. CDR3 sequence (DNA): TGCAGTGCTCGAGCGGTTAGGTCAGATACGCAGTATTTT.

The rearrangement uses TRBV20-1 and TRBJ2-1; TRBD1 agrees at 7 bases. Germline lookup yields CDR1 DFQATT and CDR2 SNEGSKA (reference sequence). V shed 6 bases and J 12 bases; nucleotides not matched to a gene: 8. The CDR3 length is 11 residues. CDR3 bases: TGCAGTGCGGCGAGACAGGGAAGGCAGTTCTTC. Encoded protein: CSAARQGRQFF.

The chain recombines TRBV20-1 with TRBJ2-1, with D possibly called TRBD1 or TRBD2 (6 bases each). V was clipped by 1 base and J by 4 bases, with 11 bases between them. Germline-derived CDR1 and CDR2 are DFQATT and SNEGSKA (reference sequence). The CDR3 is 14 amino acids. DNA of the CDR3: TGCAGTGCTAGAGCAGGAGGGGGGTACAATGAGCAGTTCTTC. Protein product: CSARAGGGYNEQFF.

The gene calls are TRBV3-1 and TRBJ1-2; weak D call: TRBD1 (5 bases). The CDR3 covers 14 residues. Germline loops: CDR1 LGHDT, CDR2 YNNKEL (reference sequence). V shed 4 bases and J shed 8 bases, with 17 bases lying between them. CDR3 residues: CASSPLGRDGGYTF. The CDR3 bases are TGTGCCAGCAGCCCCTTGGGTCGGGACGGGGGCTACACCTTC. Complete variable domain (other parts from reference TRBV3-1 and TRBJ1-2): DTAVSQTPKYLVTQMGNDKSIKCEQNLGHDTMYWYKQDSKKFLKIMFSYNNKELIINETVPNRFSPKSPDKAHLNLHINSLELGDSAVYFCASSPLGRDGGYTFGSGTRLTVV.

This chain links TRBV20-1 with TRBJ2-7, with 9 bases lining up with TRBD1. Germline V gives CDR1 DFQATT, CDR2 SNEGSKA (reference sequence). The V segment lost 6 bases and the J segment 5 bases; nucleotides outside the gene matches: 8. The CDR3 spans 13 residues. CDR3 protein: CSAAKDRGNEQYF. The DNA for the CDR3 is TGCAGTGCCGCAAAGGACAGGGGCAACGAGCAGTACTTC.

In this sample, this clonotype turned up once. This sequence joins TRBV19 and TRBJ2-3, with TRBD1 matching over 9 bases. CDR1 LNHDA and CDR2 SQIVND come from the germline V gene (reference sequence). This CDR3 has 14 amino acids. V lost 9 bases and J lost 2; bases outside the gene matches: 6. The CDR3 bases are TGTGCCAGCGGACAGGGGTCACACACAGATACGCAGTATTTT. It is translated as CASGQGSHTDTQYF.

This sequence joins TRBV24-1 and TRBJ2-5; 12 nucleotides agree with TRBD2. Germline values: CDR1 KGHDR, CDR2 SFDVKD. This CDR3 region has 16 residues. With V trimmed by 4 bases and J by 5 bases, 7 bases remained unmatched. The CDR3 region is CATSDSSGRAPETQYF. CDR3 nucleotides: TGTGCCACCAGTGACTCTAGCGGGAGGGCCCCGGAGACCCAGTACTTC.

As DNA, the CDR3 is TGTGCCACCAGCAGAGACAGGGGGAAAGAGACCCAGTACTTC. Translation gives CATSRDRGKETQYF. The chain carries TRBV15 and TRBJ2-5; 7 bases are a match to TRBD1. The CDR3 sequence is 14 residues long. Germline CDR1 and CDR2: LNHNV and YYDKDF (reference sequence). Trimming removed 0 bases from V and 3 bases from J; junction bases left unmatched: 1.

This chain connects TRBV12-5 to TRBJ2-3; 7 nucleotides align to TRBD2. The CDR3 has 17 amino acids. The germline gives CDR1 LGHNT, CDR2 FRNRAP. V shed 6 bases and J 0 bases; nucleotides not matched to a gene: 12. The chain's CDR3 is CASGPGRGAGSTDTQYF. CDR3 bases: TGTGCTAGTGGACCGGGAAGGGGAGCGGGAAGCACAGATACGCAGTATTTT.

The chain combines TRBV9 with TRBJ1-1; TRBD1 might be the D (5 bases). From germline, CDR1 is SGDLS and CDR2 YYNGEE. The CDR3 spans 13 residues. Trimming pared 6 bases from V and 1 base from J, leaving 10 bases between. As DNA, the CDR3 is TGTGCCAGCAACCAGGGAAAGAACACTGAAGCTTTCTTT. As protein: CASNQGKNTEAFF.

V usage is TRBV6-6 and J usage is TRBJ1-4; maybe TRBD1 (5 bases). V was cut by 6 bases and J by 3 bases, with 5 bases left in between. This CDR3 has 12 amino acids. Germline assignment: CDR1 MNHNY and CDR2 SVGAGI (reference sequence). The CDR3 spells CASRGPNEKLFF. The CDR3 nucleotides read TGTGCCAGCAGGGGGCCTAATGAAAAACTGTTTTTT.